This T cell receptor (beta chain) originates from a study of OX40 agonist ivuxolimab in advanced cancers. Study details: Melanoma, hepatocellular carcinoma, head and neck or renal cell cancer occurred in dose-escalation patients. Study-wide results and limits: Among some nonresponders, normalized T-cell clonal expansion was also low. On average, CD8+ T cells showed a greater number of expanded clones than CD4+.

Germline CDR1 WNHNN, CDR2 SYGVQD (reference sequence). The CDR3 has 16 residues. The V gene end was trimmed by 6 bases and the J gene end by 4 bases; junction bases not matched to a gene: 14. Turning to this clone: Antigen unknown.

Patients with autoimmune history or systemic immunosuppression were excluded. Sequencing used immunoSEQ multiplex PCR; TCRdb keeps in-frame clones, though not all of them. The table has roughly 35,000 clones, 65% to 90% seen once. The chain employs TRBV10-1 and TRBJ1-2, with 7 bases lining up with TRBD1. This clonotype was sampled from an adult with an advanced solid tumor such as melanoma, head and neck, liver or kidney cancer. The sample was CD4+ or CD8+ T cells sorted from blood, taken in a trial of the OX40 agonist ivuxolimab. The CDR3 region has the DNA TGCGCCAGCAGGAGCCAAGGGGGGGACAGTCTCTATGGCTACACCTTC. It encodes CASRSQGGDSLYGYTF.